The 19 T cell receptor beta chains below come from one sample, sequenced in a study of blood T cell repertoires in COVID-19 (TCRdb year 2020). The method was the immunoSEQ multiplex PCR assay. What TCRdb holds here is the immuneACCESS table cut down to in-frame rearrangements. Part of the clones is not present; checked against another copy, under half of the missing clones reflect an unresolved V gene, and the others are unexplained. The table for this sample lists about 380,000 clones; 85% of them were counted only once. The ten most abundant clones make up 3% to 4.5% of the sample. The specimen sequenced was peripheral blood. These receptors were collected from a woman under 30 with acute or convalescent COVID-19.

CDR3 region: CAITNPRAFIDSGNTIYF. DNA of the CDR3: TGTGCCATCACTAATCCGAGGGCCTTTATAGACTCTGGAAACACCATATATTTT. The V call is TRBV28, the J call TRBJ1-3, with D unclear. CDR1 and CDR2 (germline): MDHEN, SYDVKM. V was shortened by 10 bases and J by 0 bases, with 25 bases between the two germline ends. The CDR3 contains 18 residues.

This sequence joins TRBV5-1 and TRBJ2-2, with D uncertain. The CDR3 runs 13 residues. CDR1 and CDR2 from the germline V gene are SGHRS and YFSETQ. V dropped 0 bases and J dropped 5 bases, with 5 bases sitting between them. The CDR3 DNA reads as TGCGCCAGCAGCTTGGATCGGACCGGGGAGCTGTTTTTT. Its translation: CASSLDRTGELFF.

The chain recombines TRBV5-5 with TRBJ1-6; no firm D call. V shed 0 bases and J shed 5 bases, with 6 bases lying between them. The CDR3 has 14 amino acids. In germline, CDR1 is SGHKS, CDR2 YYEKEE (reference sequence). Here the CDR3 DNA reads TGTGCCAGCAGCTTGGAGGGAGATAATTCACCCCTCCACTTT. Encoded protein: CASSLEGDNSPLHF.

Written as DNA, the CDR3 is TGTGCCAGCTCGCCGTCAGGGGTTCAGCCCCAGCATTTT. This translates into CASSPSGVQPQHF. This rearrangement joins TRBV18 to TRBJ1-5; tentative D call: TRBD1 (6 bases). V gave up 6 bases and J gave up 6 bases, with 12 bases separating them. CDR1 is KGHSH and CDR2 is LQKENI in the germline V gene. CDR3 length equals 13 residues.

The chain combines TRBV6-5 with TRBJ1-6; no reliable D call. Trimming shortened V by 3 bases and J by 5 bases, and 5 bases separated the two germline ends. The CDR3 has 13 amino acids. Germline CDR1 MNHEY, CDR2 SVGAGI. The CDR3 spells CASSYSDNSPLHF. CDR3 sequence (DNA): TGTGCCAGCAGTTATTCTGATAATTCACCCCTCCACTTT.

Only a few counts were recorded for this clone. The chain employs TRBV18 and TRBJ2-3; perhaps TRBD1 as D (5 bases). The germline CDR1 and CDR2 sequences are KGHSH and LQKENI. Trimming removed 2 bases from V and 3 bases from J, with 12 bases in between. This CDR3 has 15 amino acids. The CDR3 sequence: CASSPTQGTTDTQYF. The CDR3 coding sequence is TGTGCCAGCTCACCAACGCAGGGAACAACAGATACGCAGTATTTT.

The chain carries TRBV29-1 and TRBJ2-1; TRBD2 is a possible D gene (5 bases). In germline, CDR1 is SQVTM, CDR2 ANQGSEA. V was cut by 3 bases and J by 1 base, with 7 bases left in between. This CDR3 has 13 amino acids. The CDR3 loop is CSVELASYNEQFF. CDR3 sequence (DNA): TGCAGCGTTGAGCTAGCATCCTACAATGAGCAGTTCTTC.

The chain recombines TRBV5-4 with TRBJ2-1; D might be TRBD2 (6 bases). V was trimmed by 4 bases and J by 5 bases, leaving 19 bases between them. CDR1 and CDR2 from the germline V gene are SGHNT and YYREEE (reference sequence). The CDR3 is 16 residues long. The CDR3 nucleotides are TGTGCCAGCAGCGTCGGGGGACGGTCAACTGACAATGAGCAGTTCTTC. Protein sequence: CASSVGGRSTDNEQFF.

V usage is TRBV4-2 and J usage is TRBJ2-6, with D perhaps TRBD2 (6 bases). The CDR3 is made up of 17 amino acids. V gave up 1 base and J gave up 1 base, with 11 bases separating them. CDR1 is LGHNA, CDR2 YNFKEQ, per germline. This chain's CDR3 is CASSQGQEGSGANVLTF. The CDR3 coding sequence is TGTGCCAGCAGCCAAGGGCAGGAGGGATCTGGGGCCAACGTCCTGACTTTC.

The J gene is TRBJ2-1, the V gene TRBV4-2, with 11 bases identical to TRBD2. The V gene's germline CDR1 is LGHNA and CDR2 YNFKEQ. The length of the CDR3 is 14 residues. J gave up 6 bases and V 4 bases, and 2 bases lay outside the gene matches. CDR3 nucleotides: TGTGCCAGCAGCCTGGGACTAGCGGCCAATGAGCAGTTCTTC. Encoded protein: CASSLGLAANEQFF.

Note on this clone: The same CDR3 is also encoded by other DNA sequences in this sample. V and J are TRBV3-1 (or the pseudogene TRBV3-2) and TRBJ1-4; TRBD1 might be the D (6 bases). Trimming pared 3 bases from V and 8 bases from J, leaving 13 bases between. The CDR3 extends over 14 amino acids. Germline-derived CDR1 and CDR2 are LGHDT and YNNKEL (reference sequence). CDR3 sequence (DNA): TGTGCCAGCAGCCAGCGGGGGGCTGAAGAAAAACTGTTTTTT. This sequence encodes CASSQRGAEEKLFF.

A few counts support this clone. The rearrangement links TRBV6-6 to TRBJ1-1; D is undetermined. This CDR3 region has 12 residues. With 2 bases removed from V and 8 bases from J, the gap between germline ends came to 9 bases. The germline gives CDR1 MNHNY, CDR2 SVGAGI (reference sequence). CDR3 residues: CASSYPNEEAFF. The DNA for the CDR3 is TGTGCCAGCAGTTACCCCAACGAGGAAGCTTTCTTT.

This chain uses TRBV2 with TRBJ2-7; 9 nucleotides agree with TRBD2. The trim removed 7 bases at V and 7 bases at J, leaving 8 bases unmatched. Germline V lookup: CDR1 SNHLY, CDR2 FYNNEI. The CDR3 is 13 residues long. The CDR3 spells CASTRLAGKEQYF. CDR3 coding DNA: TGTGCCAGCACGCGGCTAGCGGGAAAAGAGCAGTACTTC.

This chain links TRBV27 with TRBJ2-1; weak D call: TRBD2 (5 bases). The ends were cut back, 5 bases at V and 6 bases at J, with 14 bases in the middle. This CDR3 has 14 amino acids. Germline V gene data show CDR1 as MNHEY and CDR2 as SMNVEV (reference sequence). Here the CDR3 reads CASSLAMDFNEQFF. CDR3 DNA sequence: TGTGCCAGCAGTCTAGCCATGGACTTCAATGAGCAGTTCTTC.

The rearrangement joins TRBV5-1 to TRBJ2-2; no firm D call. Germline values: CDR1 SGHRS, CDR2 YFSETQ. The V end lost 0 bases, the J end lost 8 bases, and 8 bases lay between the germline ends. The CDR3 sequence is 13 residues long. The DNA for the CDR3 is TGCGCCAGCAGCTTGGCCTGGGCTGGGGAGCTGTTTTTT. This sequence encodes CASSLAWAGELFF.

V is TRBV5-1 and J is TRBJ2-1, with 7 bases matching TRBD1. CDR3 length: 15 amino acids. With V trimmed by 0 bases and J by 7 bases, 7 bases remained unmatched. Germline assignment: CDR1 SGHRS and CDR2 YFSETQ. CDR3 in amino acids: CASSLVQGSRNEQFF. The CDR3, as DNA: TGCGCCAGCAGCTTGGTACAGGGGAGTAGGAATGAGCAGTTCTTC.

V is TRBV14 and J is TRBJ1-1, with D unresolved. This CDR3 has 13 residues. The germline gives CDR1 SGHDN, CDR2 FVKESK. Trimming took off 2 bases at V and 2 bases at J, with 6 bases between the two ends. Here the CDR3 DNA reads TGTGCCAGCAGCCAATCCTTCAACACTGAAGCTTTCTTT. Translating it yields CASSQSFNTEAFF.

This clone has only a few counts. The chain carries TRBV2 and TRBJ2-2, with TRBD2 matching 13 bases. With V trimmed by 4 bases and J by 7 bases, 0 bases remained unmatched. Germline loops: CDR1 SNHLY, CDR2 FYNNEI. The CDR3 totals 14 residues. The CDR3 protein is CASSGTSGGGELFF. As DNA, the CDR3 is TGTGCCAGCAGTGGGACTAGCGGGGGCGGGGAGCTGTTTTTT.

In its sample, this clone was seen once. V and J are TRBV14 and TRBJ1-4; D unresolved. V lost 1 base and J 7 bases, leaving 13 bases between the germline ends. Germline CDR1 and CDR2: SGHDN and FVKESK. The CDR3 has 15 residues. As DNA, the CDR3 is TGTGCCAGCAGCCAAGTCTTCCCAGGAGGTGAAAAACTGTTTTTT. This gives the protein CASSQVFPGGEKLFF.